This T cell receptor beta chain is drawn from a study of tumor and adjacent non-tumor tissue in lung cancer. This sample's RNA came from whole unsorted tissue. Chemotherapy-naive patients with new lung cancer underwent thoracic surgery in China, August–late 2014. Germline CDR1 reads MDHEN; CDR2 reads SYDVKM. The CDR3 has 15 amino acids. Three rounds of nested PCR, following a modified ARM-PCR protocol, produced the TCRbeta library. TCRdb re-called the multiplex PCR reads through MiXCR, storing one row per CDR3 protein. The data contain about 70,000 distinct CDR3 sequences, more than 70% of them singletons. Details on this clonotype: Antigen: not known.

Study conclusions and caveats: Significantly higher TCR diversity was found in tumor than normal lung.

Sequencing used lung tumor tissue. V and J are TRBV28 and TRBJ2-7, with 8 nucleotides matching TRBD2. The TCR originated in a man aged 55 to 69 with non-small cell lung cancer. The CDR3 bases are TGTGATAGCAGTTCAGCCGGGAGGGCATCCTACGAGCAGTACTTC. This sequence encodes CDSSSAGRASYEQYF.